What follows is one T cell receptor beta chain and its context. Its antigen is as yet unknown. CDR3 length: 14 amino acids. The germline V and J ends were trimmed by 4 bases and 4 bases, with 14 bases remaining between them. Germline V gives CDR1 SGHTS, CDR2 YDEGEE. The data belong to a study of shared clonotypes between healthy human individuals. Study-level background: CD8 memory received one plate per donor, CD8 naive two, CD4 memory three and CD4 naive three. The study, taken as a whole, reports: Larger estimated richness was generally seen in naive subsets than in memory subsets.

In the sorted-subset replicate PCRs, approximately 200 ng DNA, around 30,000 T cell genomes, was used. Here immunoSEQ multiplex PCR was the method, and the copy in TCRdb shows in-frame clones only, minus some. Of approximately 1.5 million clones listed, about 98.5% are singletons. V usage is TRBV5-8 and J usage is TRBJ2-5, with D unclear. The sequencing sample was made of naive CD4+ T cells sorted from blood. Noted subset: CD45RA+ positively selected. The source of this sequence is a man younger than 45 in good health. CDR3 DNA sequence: TGTGCCAGCAGCGGTTATGGAGTACCAGAGACCCAGTACTTC. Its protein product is CASSGYGVPETQYF.